This TCR beta chain is drawn from a study of long-term antiretroviral therapy in people with HIV. The study's findings and limits: Post-ART samples showed increased diversity that remained below transplant donor control levels. Repertoires from HIV showed CDR3 length ranges narrower than those of controls.

Comments on this clone: Its target is not known.

No donor had fewer than one pre-ART PBMC sample or fewer than two post-ART PBMC samples. Cryopreserved PBMC samples of roughly 0.95-11 million cells were used for DNA extraction. Samples were assayed with immunoSEQ v3.0 at survey level. Assay used: immunoSEQ multiplex PCR; TCRdb lists only in-frame clones, some missing. Here the sample spans under 20,000 clones, 78% being singletons. The source material was unsorted PBMCs, sampled 0.3 years after starting antiretroviral therapy. The clonotype comes from a woman aged 45-65 years with HIV.

CDR3 DNA: TGCGCCAGCAGCTTCACAACAGGGTTCTATGGCTACACCTTC. It specifies CASSFTTGFYGYTF. The chain is built from TRBV5-1 and TRBJ1-2; the D gene is possibly TRBD1 (6 bases). Trimming cost V 2 bases and J 4 bases, with 12 bases left between them. CDR1 is SGHRS and CDR2 is YFSETQ in the germline V gene. The CDR3 is made up of 14 amino acids.